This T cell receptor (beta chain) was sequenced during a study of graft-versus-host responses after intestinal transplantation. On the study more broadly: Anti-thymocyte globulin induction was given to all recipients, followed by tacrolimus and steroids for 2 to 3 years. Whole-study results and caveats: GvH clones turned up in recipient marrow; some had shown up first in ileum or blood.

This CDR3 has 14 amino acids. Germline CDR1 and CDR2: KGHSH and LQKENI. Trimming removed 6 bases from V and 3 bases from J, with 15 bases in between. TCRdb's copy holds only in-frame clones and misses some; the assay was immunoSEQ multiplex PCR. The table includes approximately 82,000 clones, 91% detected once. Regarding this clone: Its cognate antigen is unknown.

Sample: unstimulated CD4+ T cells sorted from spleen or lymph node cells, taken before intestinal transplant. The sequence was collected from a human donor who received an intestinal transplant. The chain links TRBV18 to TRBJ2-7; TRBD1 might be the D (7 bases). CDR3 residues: CASSRETGFYEQYF. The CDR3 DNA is TGTGCCAGCTCCCGGGAGACAGGGTTCTACGAGCAGTACTTC.